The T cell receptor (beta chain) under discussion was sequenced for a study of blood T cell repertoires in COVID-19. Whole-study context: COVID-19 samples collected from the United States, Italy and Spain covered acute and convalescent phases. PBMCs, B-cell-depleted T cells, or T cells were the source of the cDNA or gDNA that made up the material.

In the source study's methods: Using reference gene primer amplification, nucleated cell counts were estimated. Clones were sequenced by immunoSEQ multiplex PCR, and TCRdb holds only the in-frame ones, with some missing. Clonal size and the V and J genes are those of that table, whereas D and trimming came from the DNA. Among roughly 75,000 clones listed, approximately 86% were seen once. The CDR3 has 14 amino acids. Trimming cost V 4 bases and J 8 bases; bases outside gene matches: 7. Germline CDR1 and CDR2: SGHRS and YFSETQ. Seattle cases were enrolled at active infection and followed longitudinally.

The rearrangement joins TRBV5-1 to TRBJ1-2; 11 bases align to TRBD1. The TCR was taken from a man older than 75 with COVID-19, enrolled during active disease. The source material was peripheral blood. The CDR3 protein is CASSLRTGGGGYTF. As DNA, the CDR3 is TGCGCCAGCAGCCTCCGGACAGGGGGCGGAGGCTACACCTTC.